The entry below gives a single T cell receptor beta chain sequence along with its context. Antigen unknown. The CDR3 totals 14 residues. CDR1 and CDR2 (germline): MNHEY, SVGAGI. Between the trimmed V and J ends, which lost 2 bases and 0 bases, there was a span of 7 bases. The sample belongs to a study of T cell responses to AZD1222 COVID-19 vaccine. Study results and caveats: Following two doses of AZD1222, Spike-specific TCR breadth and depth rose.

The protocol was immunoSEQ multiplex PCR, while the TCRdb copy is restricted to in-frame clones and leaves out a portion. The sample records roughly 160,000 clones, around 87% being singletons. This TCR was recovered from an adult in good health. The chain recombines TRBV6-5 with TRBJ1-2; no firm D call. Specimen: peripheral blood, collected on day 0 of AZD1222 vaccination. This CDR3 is CASSYDTANYGYTF. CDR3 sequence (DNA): TGTGCCAGCAGTTACGACACAGCTAACTATGGCTACACCTTC.